This T cell receptor (beta chain) stems from a study of CD8 T cells in Susac syndrome. The wider study: There were Susac syndrome patients who were therapy-naive at blood draw, others on corticosteroids, and others on intravenous immunoglobulin alone.

As to this clonotype: Its target is unknown.

The V and J ends lost 0 bases and 1 base respectively, with 16 bases between them. The CDR3 consists of 16 residues. Germline values: CDR1 SQVTM, CDR2 ANQGSEA. Random hexamers were used to reverse transcribe an amount of roughly 0.5 to 1 ug RNA. A multiplex approach, immunoSEQ multiplex PCR, amplified TCR beta CDR3 across 54 Vbeta and 13 Jbeta. MiXCR was run by TCRdb on the immunoSEQ multiplex PCR reads, yielding one entry per CDR3 protein. The table has 170,000 or so distinct CDR3 sequences, 95% to 97% seen once. Study results and limitations: Where Susac syndrome CD4+ T cell repertoires were concerned, no clonal expansion was evident.

Source material: CD4+ T cells from PBMCs. This rearrangement joins TRBV29-1 to TRBJ2-7; a weak D match, TRBD1 (6 bases). This receptor was taken from a human donor with Susac syndrome. CDR3 residues: CSVEDLVKRGSYEQYV. DNA for the CDR3: TGCAGCGTTGAAGATCTAGTAAAGAGGGGGTCCTACGAGCAGTACGTC.